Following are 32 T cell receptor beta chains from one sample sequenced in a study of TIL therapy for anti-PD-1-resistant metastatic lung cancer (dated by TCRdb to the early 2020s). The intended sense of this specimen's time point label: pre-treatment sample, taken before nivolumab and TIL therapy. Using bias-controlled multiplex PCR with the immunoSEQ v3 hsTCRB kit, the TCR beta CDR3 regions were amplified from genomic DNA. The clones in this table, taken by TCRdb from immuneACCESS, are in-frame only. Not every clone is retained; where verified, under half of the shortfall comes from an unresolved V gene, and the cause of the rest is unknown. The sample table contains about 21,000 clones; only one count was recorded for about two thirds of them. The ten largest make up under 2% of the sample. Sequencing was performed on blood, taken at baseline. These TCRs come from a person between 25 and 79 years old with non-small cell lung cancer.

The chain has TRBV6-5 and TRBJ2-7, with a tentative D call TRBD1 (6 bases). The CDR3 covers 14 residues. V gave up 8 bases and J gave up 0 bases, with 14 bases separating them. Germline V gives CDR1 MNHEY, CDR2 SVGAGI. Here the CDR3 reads CASGDVGGSYEQYF. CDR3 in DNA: TGTGCCAGCGGAGATGTAGGGGGCTCCTACGAGCAGTACTTC.

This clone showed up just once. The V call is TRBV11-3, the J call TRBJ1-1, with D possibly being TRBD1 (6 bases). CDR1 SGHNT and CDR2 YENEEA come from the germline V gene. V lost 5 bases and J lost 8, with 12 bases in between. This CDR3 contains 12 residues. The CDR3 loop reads CASSQGTGEAFF. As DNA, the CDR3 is TGTGCCAGCAGCCAGGGGACTGGAGAAGCTTTCTTT.

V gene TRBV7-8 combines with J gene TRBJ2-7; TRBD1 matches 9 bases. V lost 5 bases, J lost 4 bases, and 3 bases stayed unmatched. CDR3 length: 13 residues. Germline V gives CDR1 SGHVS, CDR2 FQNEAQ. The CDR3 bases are TGTGCCAGCAGCGTGGGACAGGGATACGAGCAGTACGTC. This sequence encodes CASSVGQGYEQYV.

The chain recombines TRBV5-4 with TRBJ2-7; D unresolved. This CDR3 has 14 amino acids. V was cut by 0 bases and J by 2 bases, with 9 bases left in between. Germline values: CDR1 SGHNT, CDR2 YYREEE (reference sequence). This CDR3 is CASSLGVETYEQYF. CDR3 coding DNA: TGTGCCAGCAGCTTGGGGGTTGAAACCTACGAGCAGTACTTC.

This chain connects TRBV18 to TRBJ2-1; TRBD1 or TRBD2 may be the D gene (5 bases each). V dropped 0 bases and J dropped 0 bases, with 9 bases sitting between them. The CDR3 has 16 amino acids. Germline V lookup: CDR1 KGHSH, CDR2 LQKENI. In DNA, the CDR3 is TGTGCCAGCTCACCACCATCAGGGAGCTCCTACAATGAGCAGTTCTTC. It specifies CASSPPSGSSYNEQFF.

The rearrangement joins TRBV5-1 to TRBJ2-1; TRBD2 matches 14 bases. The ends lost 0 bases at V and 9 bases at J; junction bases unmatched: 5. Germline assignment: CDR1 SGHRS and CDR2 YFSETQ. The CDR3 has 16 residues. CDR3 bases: TGCGCCAGCAGCTTGGAGGGGACTAGCGGGAGAAGTGAGCAGTTCTTC. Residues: CASSLEGTSGRSEQFF.

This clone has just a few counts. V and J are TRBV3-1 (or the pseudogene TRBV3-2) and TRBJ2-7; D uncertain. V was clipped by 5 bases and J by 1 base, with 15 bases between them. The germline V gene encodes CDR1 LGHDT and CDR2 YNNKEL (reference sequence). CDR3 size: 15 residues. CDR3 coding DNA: TGTGCCAGCAGCGCCTCGCTCGGCAGTTCCTACGAGCAGTACTTC. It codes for CASSASLGSSYEQYF.

The CDR3 loop is CASSWGPGLEDQQFF. The CDR3 nucleotides are TGTGCCAGCAGCTGGGGCCCGGGACTAGAGGATCAGCAGTTCTTC. The chain links TRBV5-6 to TRBJ2-1, with 8 bases lining up with TRBD2. J was trimmed by 11 bases and V by 3 bases; bases with no gene match: 13. The CDR3 sequence is 15 residues long. The V gene's germline CDR1 is SGHDT and CDR2 YYEEEE.

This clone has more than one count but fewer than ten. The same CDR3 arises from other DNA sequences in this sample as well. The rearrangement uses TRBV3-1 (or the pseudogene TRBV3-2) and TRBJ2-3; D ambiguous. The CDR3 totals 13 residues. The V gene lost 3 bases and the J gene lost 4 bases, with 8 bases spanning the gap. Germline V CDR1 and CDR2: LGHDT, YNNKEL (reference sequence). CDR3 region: CASSQFNSDTQYF. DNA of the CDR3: TGTGCCAGCAGCCAGTTTAATTCAGATACGCAGTATTTT.

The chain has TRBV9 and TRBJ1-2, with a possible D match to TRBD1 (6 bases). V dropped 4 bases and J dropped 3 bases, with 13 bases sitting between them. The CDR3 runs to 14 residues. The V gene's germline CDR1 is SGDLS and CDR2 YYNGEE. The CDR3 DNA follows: TGTGCCAGCAGCCCGAGGGGGGATTACTATGGCTACACCTTC. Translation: CASSPRGDYYGYTF.

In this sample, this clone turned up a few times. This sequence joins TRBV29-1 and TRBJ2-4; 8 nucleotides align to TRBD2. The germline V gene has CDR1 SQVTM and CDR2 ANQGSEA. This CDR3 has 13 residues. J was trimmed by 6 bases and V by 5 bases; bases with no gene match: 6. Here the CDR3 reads CSVRSGGGNIQYF. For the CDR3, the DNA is TGCAGCGTTCGGAGCGGGGGAGGAAACATTCAGTACTTC.

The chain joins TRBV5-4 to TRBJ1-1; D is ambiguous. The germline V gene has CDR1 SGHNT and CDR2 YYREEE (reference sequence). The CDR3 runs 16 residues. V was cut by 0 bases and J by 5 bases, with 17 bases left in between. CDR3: CASSLVYGVSGTEAFF. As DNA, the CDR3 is TGTGCCAGCAGCTTGGTTTACGGGGTCTCGGGGACTGAAGCTTTCTTT.

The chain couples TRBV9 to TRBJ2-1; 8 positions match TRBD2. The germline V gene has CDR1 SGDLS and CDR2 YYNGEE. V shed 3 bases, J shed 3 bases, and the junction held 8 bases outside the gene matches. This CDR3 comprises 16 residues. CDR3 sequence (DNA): TGTGCCAGCAGCGCCAATTCCGGGACTAGCTACAATGAGCAGTTCTTC. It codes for CASSANSGTSYNEQFF.

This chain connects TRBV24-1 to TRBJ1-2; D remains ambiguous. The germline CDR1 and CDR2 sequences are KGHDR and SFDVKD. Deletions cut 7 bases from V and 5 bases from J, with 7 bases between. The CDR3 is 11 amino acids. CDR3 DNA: TGTGCCACCAGATTTATATATGGCTACACCTTC. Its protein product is CATRFIYGYTF.

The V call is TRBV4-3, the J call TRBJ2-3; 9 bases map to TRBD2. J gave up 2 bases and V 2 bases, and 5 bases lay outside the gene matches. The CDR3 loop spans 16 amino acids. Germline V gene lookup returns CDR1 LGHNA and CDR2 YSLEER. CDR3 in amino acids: CASSQFAGGPTDTQYF. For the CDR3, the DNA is TGCGCCAGCAGCCAATTTGCGGGGGGGCCCACAGATACGCAGTATTTT.

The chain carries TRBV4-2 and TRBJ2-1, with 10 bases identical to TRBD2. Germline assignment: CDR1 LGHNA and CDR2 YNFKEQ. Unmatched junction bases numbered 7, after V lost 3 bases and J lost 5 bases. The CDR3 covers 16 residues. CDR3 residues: CASSQGASGRHNEQFF. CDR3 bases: TGTGCCAGCAGCCAGGGGGCTAGCGGGAGACACAATGAGCAGTTCTTC.

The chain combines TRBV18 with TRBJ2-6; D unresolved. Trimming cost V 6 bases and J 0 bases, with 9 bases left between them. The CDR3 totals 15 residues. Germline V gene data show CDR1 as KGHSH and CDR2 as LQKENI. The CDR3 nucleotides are TGTGCCAGCTCGCCTGTTCGCTCTGGGGCCAACGTCCTGACTTTC. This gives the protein CASSPVRSGANVLTF.

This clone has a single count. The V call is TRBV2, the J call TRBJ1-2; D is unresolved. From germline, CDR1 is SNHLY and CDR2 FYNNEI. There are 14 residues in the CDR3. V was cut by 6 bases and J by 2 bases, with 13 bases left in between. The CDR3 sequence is CASRGIRGNYGYTF. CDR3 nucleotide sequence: TGTGCCAGCAGGGGAATACGGGGAAACTATGGCTACACCTTC. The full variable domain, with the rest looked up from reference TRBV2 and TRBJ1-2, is EPEVTQTPSHQVTQMGQEVILRCVPISNHLYFYWYRQILGQKVEFLVSFYNNEISEKSEIFDDQFSVERPDGSNFTLKIRSTKLEDSAMYFCASRGIRGNYGYTFGSGTRLTVV.

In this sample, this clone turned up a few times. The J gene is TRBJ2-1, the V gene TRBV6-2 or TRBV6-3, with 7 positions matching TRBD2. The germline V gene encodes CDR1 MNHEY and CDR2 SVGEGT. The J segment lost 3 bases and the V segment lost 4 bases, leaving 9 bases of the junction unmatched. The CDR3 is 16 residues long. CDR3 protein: CASSSAGGSGYNEQFF. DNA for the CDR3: TGTGCCAGCAGTTCGGCCGGCGGGAGCGGCTACAATGAGCAGTTCTTC.

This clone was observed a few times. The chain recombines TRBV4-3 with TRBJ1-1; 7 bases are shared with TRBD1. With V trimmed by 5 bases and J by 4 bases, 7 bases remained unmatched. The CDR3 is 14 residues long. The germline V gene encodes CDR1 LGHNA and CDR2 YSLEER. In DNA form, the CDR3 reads TGCGCCAGCAGCGTTCACAGGGGTACCACTGAAGCTTTCTTT. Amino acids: CASSVHRGTTEAFF.

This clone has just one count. The CDR3 spells CASKSGQGGTYEQYF. The CDR3 DNA reads as TGTGCCAGCAAATCGGGACAGGGGGGGACCTACGAGCAGTACTTC. The rearrangement links TRBV6-5 to TRBJ2-7, with 11 bases fitting TRBD1. CDR1 is MNHEY, CDR2 SVGAGI, per germline. There are 15 residues in the CDR3. With V trimmed by 7 bases and J by 2 bases, 7 bases remained unmatched.

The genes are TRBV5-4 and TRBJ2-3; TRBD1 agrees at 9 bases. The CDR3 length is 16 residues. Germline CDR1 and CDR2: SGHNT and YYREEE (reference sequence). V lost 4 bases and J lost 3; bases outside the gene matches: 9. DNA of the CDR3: TGTGCCAGCAGCACGGGACAGGGCTTTTTAACAGATACGCAGTATTTT. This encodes CASSTGQGFLTDTQYF.

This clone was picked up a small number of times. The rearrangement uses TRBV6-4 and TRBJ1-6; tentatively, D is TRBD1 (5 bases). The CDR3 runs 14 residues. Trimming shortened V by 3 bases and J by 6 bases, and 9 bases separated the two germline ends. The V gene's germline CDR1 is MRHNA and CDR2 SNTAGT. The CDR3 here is CASSEMRGNSPLHF. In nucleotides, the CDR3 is TGTGCCAGCAGTGAGATGAGGGGTAATTCACCCCTCCACTTT.

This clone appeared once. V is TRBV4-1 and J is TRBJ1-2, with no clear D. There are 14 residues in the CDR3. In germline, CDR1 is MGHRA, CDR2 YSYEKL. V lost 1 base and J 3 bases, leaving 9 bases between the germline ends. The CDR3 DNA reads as TGCGCCAGCAGCCAAGGGGTTGTCGACTATGGCTACACCTTC. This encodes CASSQGVVDYGYTF.

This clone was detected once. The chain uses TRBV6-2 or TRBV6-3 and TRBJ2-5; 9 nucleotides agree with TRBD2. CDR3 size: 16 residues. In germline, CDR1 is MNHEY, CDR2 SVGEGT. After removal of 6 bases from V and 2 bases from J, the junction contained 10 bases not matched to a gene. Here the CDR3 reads CASSPRRGGRQETQYF. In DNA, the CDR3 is TGTGCCAGCAGCCCGCGGCGGGGGGGGAGGCAAGAGACCCAGTACTTC.

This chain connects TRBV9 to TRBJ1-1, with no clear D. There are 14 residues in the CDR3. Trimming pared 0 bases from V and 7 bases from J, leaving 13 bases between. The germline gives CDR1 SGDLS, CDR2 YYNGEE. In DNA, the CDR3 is TGTGCCAGCAGCGTAGTGGGGTCCGGAGGTGAAGCTTTCTTT. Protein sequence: CASSVVGSGGEAFF.

The CDR3 sequence: CASSRRTGSHYEQYF. The CDR3 DNA reads TGTGCCAGCAGCAGAAGAACAGGGTCCCACTACGAGCAGTACTTC. V gene TRBV5-6 combines with J gene TRBJ2-7, with TRBD1 as a possible D gene (6 bases). V was trimmed by 4 bases and J by 3 bases, leaving 17 bases between them. CDR3 length: 15 amino acids. Germline CDR1 and CDR2: SGHDT and YYEEEE.

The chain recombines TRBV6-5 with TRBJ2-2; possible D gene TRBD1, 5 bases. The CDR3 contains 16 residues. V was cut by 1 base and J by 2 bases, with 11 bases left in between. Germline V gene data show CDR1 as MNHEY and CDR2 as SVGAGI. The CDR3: CASSYFSQGNTGELFF. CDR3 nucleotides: TGTGCCAGCAGTTACTTCAGTCAGGGAAACACCGGGGAGCTGTTTTTT.

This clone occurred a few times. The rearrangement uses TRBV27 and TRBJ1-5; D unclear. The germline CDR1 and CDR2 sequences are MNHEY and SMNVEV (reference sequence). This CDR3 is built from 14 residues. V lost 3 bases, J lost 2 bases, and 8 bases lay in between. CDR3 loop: CASSLERGNQPQHF. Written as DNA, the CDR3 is TGTGCCAGCAGTTTGGAGAGGGGCAATCAGCCCCAGCATTTT.

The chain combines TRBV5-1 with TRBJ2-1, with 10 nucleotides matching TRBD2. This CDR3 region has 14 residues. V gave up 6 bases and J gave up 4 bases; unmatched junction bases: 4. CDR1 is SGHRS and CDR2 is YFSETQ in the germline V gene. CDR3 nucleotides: TGCGCCAGCAAAGCGGGAGGGGTATACAATGAGCAGTTCTTC. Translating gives CASKAGGVYNEQFF.

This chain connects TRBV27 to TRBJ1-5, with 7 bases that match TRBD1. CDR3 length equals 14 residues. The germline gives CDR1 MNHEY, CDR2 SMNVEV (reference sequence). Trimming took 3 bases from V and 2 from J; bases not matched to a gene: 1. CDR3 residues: CASSLQGGNQPQHF. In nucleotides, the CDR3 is TGTGCCAGCAGTTTGCAGGGGGGCAATCAGCCCCAGCATTTT.

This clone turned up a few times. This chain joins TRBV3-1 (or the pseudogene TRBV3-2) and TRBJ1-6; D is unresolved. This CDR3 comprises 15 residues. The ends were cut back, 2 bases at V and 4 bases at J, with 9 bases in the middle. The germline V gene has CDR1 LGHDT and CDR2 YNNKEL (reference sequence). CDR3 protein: CASSQSRQYNSPLHF. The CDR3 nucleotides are TGTGCCAGCAGCCAAAGCAGGCAGTATAATTCACCCCTCCACTTT.